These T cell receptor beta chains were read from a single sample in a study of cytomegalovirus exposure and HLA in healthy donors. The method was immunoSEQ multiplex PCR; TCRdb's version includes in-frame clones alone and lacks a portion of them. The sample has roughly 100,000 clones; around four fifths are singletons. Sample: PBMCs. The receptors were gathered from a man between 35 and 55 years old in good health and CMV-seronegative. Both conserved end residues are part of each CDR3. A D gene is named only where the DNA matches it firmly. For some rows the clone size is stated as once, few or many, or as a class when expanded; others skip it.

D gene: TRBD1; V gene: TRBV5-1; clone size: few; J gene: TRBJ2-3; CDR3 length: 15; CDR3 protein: CASSWTGTDTDTQYF
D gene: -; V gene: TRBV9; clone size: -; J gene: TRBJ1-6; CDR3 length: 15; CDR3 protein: CASSVDPLGGSPLHF
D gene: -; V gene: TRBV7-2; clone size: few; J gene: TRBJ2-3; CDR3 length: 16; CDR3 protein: CASSLEFLALTDTQYF
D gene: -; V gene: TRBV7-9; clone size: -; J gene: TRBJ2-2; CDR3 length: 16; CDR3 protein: CASSLTTGANTGELFF
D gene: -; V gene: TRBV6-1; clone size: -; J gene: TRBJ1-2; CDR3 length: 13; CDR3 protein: CASSGTQNYGYTF
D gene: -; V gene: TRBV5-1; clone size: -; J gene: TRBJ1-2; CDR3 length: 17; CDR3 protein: CASSLAVRVMEDYGYTF
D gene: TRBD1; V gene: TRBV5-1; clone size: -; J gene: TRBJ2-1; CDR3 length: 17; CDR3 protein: CASSLFDRGQSYNEQFF
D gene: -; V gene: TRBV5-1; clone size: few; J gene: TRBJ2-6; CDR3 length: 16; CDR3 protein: CASSLEGGMGANVLTF
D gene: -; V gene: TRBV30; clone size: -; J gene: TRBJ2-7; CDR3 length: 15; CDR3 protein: CAWSRGYRAPYEQYF
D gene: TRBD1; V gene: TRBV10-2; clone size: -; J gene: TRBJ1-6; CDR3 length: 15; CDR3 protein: CASPRTGEYNSPLHF
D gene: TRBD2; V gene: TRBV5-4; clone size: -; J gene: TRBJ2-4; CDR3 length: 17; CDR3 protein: CASSPRTSGGAGDIQYF
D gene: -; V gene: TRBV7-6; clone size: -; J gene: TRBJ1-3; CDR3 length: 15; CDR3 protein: CASRLGSTGGNTIYF
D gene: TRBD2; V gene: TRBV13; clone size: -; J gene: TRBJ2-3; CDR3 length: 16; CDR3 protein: CASSSRLAGGLDTQYF
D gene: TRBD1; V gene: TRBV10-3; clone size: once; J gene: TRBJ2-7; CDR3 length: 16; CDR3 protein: CAISGLASRGIYEQYF
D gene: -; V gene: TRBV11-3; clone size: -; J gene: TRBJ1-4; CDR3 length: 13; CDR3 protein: CASSLGPDEKLFF
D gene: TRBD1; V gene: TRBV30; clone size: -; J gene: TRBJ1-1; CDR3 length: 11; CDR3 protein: CAWSSGTGRFF
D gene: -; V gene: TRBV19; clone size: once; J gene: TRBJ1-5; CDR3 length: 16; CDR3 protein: CASSPGGGWRNQPQHF
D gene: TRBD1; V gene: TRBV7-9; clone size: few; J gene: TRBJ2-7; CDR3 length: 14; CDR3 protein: CASSSPGQGYEQYF
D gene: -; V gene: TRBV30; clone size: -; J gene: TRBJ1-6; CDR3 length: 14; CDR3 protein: CAWSRNTEPSPLHF
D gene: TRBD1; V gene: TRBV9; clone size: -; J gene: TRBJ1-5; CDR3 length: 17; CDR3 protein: CASSVVSGTGGGQPQHF
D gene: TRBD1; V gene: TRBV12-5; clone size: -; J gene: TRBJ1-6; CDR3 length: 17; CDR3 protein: CASGLVPLGDRGRALHF
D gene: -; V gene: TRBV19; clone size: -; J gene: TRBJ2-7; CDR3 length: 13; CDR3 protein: CASSIGGSDEQYF
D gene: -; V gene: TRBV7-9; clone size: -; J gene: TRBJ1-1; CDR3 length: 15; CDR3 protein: CASSARGGAGTEAFF
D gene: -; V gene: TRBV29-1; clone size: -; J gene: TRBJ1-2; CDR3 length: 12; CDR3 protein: CSVETRNYGYTF
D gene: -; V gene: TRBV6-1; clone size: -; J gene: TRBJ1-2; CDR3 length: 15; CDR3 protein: CASSGVSTAAYGYTF
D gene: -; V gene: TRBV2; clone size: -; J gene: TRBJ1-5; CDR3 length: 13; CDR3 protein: CASSVQIYQPQHF
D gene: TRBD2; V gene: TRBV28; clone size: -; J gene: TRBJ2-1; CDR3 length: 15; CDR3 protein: CASSLTGGGYNEQFF
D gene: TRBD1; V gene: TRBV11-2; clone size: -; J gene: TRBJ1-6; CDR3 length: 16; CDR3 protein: CASSRTGGNYYSPLHF
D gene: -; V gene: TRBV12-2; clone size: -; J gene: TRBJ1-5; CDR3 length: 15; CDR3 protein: CASRLDRGVDQPQHF
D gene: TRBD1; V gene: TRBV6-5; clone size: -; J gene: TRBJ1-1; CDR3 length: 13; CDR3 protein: CASSPTGYTEAFF
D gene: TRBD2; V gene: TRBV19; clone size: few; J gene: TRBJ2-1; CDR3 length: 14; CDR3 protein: CASSPGGGSDEQFF
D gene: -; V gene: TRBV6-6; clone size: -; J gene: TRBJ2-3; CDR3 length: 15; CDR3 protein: CASADGRGSTDTQYF
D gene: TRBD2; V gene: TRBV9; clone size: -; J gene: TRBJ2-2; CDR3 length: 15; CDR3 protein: CASSVLTGGPGELFF
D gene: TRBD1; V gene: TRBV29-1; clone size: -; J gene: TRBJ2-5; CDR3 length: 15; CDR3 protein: CSVYLRGQDGETQYF
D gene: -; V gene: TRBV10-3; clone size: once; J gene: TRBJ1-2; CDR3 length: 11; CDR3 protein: CAIQGGYGYTF
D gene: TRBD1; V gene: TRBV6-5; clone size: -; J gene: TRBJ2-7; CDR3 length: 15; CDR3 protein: CASRPTGGTHYEQYF
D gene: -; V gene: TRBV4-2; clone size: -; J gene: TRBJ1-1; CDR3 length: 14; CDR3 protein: CASSPGVMNTEAFF
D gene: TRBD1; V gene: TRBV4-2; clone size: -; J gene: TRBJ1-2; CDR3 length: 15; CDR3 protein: CASSQPTGSNYGYTF
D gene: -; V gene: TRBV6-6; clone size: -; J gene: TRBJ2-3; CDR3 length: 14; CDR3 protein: CASSSLANTDTQYF
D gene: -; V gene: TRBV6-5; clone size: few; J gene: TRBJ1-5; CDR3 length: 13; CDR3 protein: CASSRTVNQPQHF
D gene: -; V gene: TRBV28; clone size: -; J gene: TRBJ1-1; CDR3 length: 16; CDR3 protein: CASSLIGGSGETEAFF
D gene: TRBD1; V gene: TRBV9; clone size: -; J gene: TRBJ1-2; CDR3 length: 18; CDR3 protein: CASSVAVRQGGSNYGYTF
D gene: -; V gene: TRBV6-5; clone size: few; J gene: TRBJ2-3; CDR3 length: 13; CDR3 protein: CASSSPGTDTQYF
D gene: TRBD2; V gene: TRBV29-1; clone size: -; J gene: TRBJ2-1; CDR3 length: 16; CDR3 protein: CSGRTSGGPNYNEQFF
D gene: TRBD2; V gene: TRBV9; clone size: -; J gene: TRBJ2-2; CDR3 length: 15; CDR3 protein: CASSWTSGGARELFF
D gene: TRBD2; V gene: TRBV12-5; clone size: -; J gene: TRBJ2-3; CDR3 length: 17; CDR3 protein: CASGLVQVAGERNTQYF
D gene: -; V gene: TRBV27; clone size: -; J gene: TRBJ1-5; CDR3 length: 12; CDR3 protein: CASSHGNQPQHF
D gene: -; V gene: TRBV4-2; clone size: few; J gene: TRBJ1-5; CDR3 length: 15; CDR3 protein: CASSQEGSSNQPQHF
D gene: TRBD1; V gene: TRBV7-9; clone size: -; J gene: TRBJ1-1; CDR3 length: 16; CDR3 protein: CASSFPGQGAITEAFF
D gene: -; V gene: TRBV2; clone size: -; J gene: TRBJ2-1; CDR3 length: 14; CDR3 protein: CASMVGSPYNEQFF
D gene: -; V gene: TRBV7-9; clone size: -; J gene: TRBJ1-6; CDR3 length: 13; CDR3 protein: CASSLALNSPLHF
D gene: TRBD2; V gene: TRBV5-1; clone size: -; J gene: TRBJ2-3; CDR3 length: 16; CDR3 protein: CASSWGLAGRTDTQYF
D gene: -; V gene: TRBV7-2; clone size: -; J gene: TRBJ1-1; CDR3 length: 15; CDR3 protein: CASSLPGAGRTEAFF
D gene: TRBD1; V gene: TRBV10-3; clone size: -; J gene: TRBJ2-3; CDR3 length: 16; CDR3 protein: CAISDSDRGVIDTQYF
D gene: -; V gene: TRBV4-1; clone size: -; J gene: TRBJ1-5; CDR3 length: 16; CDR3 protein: CASSQVPNSQWQPQHF
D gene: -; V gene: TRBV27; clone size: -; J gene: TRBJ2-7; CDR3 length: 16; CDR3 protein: CASSLSRGTQTYEQYF
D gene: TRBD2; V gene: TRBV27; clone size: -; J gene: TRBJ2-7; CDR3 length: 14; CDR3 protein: CASASGSGAYEQYF